This paragraph reports one T cell receptor beta chain. This record belongs to a study of control samples from healthy donors and cancer patients. Profiled with immunoSEQ multiplex PCR; TCRdb holds only in-frame clones, not every one. The sample records about 250,000 clones, approximately 80% being singletons. The CDR3 totals 13 residues. Trimming left V 4 bases short and J 1 base short, with 5 bases between. The germline gives CDR1 SGHDN, CDR2 FVKESK. The clonotype comes from a woman aged 55-70 years with lung cancer. Sequenced sample: PBMCs. This chain uses TRBV14 with TRBJ2-1; no clear D. Here the CDR3 DNA reads TGTGCCAGCAGCCGAGTATCCTACAATGAGCAGTTCTTC. It specifies CASSRVSYNEQFF.